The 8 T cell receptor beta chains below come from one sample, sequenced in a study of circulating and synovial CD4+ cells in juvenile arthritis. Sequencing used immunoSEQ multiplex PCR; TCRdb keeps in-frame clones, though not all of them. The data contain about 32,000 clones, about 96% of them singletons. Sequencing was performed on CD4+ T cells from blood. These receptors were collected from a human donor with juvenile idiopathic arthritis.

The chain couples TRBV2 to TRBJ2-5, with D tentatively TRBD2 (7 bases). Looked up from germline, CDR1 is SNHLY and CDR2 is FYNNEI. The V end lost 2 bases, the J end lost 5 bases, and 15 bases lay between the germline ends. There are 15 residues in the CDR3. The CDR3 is CASSERGGAYETQYF. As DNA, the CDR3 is TGTGCCAGCAGTGAAAGAGGGGGGGCCTATGAGACCCAGTACTTC.

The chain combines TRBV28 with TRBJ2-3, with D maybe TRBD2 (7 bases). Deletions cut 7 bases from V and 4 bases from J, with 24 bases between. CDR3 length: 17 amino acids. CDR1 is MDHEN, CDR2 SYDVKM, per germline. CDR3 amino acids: CASIFSGGGGGSDTQYF. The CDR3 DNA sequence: TGTGCCAGCATCTTCTCCGGAGGGGGAGGGGGTTCAGATACGCAGTATTTT.

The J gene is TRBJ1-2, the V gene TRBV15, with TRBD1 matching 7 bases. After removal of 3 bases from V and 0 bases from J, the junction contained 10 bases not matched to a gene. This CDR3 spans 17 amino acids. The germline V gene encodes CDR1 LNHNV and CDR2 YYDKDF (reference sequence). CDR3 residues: CATSRDPGTVPNYGYTF. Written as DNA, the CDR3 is TGTGCCACCAGCAGGGACCCCGGGACAGTTCCTAACTATGGCTACACCTTC.

The CDR3 loop is CASSISQGHNTDTQYF. The CDR3 coding sequence is TGTGCCAGTAGTATAAGTCAGGGTCACAACACAGATACGCAGTATTTT. The rearrangement uses TRBV19 and TRBJ2-3; D is possibly TRBD1 (5 bases). The V gene lost 2 bases and the J gene lost 2 bases, with 14 bases spanning the gap. CDR3 length: 16 residues. Germline V gene lookup returns CDR1 LNHDA and CDR2 SQIVND (reference sequence).

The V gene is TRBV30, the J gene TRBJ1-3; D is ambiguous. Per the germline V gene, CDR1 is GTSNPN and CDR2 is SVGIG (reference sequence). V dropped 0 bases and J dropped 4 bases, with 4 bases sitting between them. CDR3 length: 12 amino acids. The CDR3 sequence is CAWSVLGNTIYF. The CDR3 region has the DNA TGTGCCTGGAGTGTACTGGGAAACACCATATATTTT.

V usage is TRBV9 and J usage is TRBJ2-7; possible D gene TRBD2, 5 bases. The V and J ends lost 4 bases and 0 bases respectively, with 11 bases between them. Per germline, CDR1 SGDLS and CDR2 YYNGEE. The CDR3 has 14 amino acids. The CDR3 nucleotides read TGTGCCAGCAGCCCCAGCGGTAGCTCCTACGAGCAGTACTTC. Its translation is CASSPSGSSYEQYF.

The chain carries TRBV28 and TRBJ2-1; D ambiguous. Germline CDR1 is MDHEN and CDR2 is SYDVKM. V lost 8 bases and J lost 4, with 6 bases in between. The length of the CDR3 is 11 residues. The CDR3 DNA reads TGTGCCAGCGGGCCGTACAATGAGCAGTTCTTC. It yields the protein CASGPYNEQFF. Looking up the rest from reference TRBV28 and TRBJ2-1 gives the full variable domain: DVKVTQSSRYLVKRTGEKVFLECVQDMDHENMFWYRQDPGLGLRLIYFSYDVKMKEKGDIPEGYSVSREKKERFSLILESASTNQTSMYLCASGPYNEQFFGPGTRLTVL.

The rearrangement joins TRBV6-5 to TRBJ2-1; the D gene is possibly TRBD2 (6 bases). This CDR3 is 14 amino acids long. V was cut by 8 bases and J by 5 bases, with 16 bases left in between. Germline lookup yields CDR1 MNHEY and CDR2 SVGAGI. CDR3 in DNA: TGTGCCAGCCCCGGGACTTACTTTAACAATGAGCAGTTCTTC. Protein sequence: CASPGTYFNNEQFF.